These 9 T cell receptor beta chains originate from one sample sequenced in a study of identical twins listed by TCRdb under 2016. To prepare the library, 5' RACE was applied. This sample was sequenced with an Illumina HiSeq 2000. TCRdb handled the public reads itself, with Q25 trimming in fastp and clone calling in MiXCR, and kept productive beta chains. Rows are combined by CDR3 protein, so each entry shows the most common genes and DNA. Across this sample there are roughly 190,000 distinct CDR3 sequences, with about 16% seen only once. The ten largest clonotypes hold 35% to 45% of the sample. This same sample was also part of a study on T cells expressing NK-cell markers.

Sequences were obtained from CD8+ T cells sorted from blood. The receptors here all came from a young woman in good health.

This clonotype has more than one count but fewer than ten. The V call is TRBV12-3 or TRBV12-4, the J call TRBJ1-3; D is uncertain. V dropped 7 bases and J dropped 0 bases, with 16 bases sitting between them. CDR3 length: 16 residues. The CDR3 nucleotides are TGTGCCAGCATGGCGAACCACCGTTTCTCTGGAAACACCATATATTTT. This sequence encodes CASMANHRFSGNTIYF.

The chain employs TRBV11-2 and TRBJ1-1; TRBD1 might be the D (5 bases). Trimming removed 3 bases from V and 8 bases from J, with 10 bases in between. Germline loops: CDR1 SGHAT, CDR2 FQNNGV. This CDR3 region has 12 residues. The CDR3 here is CASSFDRNEAFF. The CDR3 nucleotides read TGTGCCAGCAGCTTCGACAGAAACGAAGCTTTCTTT.

In this sample, this clonotype turned up a few times. This chain joins TRBV27 and TRBJ2-5; D not certain. Germline CDR1 and CDR2: MNHEY and SMNVEV (reference sequence). V lost 1 base and J lost 2, with 5 bases in between. This CDR3 spans 13 amino acids. CDR3 protein: CASSLLAQETQYF. Written as DNA, the CDR3 is TGTGCCAGCAGTTTATTGGCACAAGAGACCCAGTACTTC.

This clonotype was seen just once. CDR3 sequence (DNA): TGTGCCAGCAGCGCAAAAGGCAGTTTGGGGTCCACCTACGAGCAGTACTTC. It is translated as CASSAKGSLGSTYEQYF. This chain links TRBV9 with TRBJ2-7; D is unclear. Trimming shortened V by 3 bases and J by 2 bases, and 21 bases separated the two germline ends. CDR3 length: 17 amino acids. CDR1 is SGDLS, CDR2 YYNGEE, per germline.

The sample holds many counts of this clonotype. The chain has TRBV10-2 and TRBJ2-7, with TRBD1 as a possible D gene (5 bases). Trimming shortened V by 11 bases and J by 0 bases, and 14 bases separated the two germline ends. This CDR3 comprises 13 residues. Germline V CDR1 and CDR2: WSHSY, SAAADI. The DNA of the CDR3 is TGCGCCTCAAAGGGCGACAGCTCCTACGAGCAGTACTTC. Encoded protein: CASKGDSSYEQYF.

This clonotype was seen only a few times. This chain connects TRBV27 to TRBJ2-1; 11 nucleotides align to TRBD1. With 5 bases clipped from V and 12 bases from J, the junction kept 15 bases outside the gene matches. Per germline, CDR1 MNHEY and CDR2 SMNVEV (reference sequence). The CDR3 totals 16 residues. CDR3 amino acids: CASSQILGDRGIGQFF. CDR3 sequence (DNA): TGTGCCAGCAGTCAAATACTGGGGGACAGGGGGATCGGGCAGTTCTTC.

The J gene is TRBJ2-7, the V gene TRBV7-8, with D unclear. Trimming took off 5 bases at V and 2 bases at J, with 10 bases between the two ends. This CDR3 contains 13 residues. Germline loops: CDR1 SGHVS, CDR2 FQNEAQ. Here the CDR3 reads CASSDRLTYEQYF. CDR3 nucleotide sequence: TGTGCCAGCAGCGACCGACTGACCTACGAGCAGTACTTC.

The chain has TRBV20-1 and TRBJ2-3, with D tentatively TRBD2 (5 bases). V was pared by 1 base and J by 6 bases, with 20 bases between. The CDR3 extends over 16 amino acids. In germline, CDR1 is DFQATT, CDR2 SNEGSKA (reference sequence). Here the CDR3 reads CSARGTAASRADTQYF. The DNA for the CDR3 is TGCAGTGCTAGAGGAACTGCGGCTAGCAGAGCGGATACGCAGTATTTT.

CDR3 residues: CASGGTGGGQPQHF. Written as DNA, the CDR3 is TGTGCTAGTGGCGGGACAGGGGGTGGCCAGCCCCAGCATTTT. V is TRBV12-5 and J is TRBJ1-5; 11 bases line up with TRBD1. Germline CDR1 LGHNT, CDR2 FRNRAP. The CDR3 covers 14 residues. The J segment lost 7 bases and the V segment lost 6 bases, leaving 5 bases of the junction unmatched.